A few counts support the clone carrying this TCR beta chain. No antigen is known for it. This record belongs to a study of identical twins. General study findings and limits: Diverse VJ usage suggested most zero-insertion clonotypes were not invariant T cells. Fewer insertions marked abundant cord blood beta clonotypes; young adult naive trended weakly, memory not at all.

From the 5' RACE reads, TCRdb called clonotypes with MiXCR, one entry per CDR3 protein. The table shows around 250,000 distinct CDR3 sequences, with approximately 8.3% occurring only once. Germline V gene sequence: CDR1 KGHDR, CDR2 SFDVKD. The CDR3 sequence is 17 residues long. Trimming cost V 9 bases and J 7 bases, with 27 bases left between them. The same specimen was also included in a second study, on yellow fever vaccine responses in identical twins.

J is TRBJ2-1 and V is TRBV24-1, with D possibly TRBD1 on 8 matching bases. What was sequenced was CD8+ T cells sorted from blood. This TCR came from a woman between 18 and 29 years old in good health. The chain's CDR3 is CATFGLSSTGEGNEQFF. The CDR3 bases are TGTGCCACCTTCGGCCTATCCTCGACAGGGGAGGGGAATGAGCAGTTCTTC.